The clone carrying this T cell receptor beta chain came up a few times. Germline lookup yields CDR1 MNHEY and CDR2 SVGAGI. V was trimmed by 2 bases and J by 4 bases, leaving 15 bases between them. The CDR3 consists of 15 residues. In the authors' workflow: Quantification of nucleated cells was approximated via reference gene primer amplification. Method: immunoSEQ multiplex PCR; TCRdb's copy keeps in-frame clones and lacks some. V, J and clone size derive from that table, while D and trimming were established from the DNA sequence. The sample yields 200,000 to 300,000 clones, roughly four fifths seen once. The entry originates in a study of blood T cell repertoires in COVID-19.

Sequencing input: peripheral blood. This TCR was sampled from a woman of 80 years or more with COVID-19, enrolled during active disease. The chain links TRBV6-5 to TRBJ2-7; D gene unclear. CDR3 residues: CASSYRRLGGYEQYF. The CDR3 region has the DNA TGTGCCAGCAGTTACCGGCGGCTGGGTGGGTACGAGCAGTACTTC.